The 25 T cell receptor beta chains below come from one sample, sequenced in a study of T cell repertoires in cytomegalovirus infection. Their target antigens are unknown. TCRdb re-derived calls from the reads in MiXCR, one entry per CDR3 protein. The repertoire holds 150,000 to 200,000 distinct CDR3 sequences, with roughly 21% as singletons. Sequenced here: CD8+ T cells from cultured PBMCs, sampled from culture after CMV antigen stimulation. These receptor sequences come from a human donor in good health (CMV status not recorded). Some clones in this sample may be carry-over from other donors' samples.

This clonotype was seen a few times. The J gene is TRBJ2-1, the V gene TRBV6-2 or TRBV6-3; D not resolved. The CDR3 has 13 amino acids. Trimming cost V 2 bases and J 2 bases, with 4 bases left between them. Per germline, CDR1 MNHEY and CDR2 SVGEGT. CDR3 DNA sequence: TGTGCCAGCAGTTACGCAGCCTACAATGAGCAGTTCTTC. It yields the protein CASSYAAYNEQFF.

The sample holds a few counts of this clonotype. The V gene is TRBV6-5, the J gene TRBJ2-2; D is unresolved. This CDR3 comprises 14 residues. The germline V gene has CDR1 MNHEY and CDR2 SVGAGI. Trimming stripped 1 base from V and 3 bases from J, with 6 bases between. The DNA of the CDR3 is TGTGCCAGCAGTTACTATGGAGACACCGGGGAGCTGTTTTTT. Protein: CASSYYGDTGELFF.

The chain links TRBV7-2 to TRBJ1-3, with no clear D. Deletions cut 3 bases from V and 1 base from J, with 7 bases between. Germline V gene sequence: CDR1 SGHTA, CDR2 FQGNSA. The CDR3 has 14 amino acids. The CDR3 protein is CASSFWGSGNTIYF. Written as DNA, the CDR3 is TGTGCCAGCAGCTTTTGGGGATCTGGAAACACCATATATTTT. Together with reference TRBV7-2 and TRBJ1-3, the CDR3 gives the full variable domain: GAGVSQSPSNKVTEKGKDVELRCDPISGHTALYWYRQSLGQGLEFLIYFQGNSAPDKSGLPSDRFSAERTGGSVSTLTIQRTQQEDSAVYLCASSFWGSGNTIYFGEGSWLTVV.

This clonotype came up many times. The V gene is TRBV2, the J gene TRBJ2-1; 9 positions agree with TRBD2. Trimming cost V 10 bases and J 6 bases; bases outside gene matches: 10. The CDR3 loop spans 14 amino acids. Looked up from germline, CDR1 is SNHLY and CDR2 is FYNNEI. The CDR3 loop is CAIRLAGAANEQFF. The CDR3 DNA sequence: TGTGCCATTCGATTAGCGGGGGCGGCCAATGAGCAGTTCTTC.

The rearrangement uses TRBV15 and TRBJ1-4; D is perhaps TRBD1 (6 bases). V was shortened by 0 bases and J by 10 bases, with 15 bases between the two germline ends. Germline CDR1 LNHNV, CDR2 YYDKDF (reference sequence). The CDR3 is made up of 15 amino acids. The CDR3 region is CATSRDRGADGKLFF. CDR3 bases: TGTGCCACCAGCAGAGATAGGGGGGCCGACGGAAAACTGTTTTTT.

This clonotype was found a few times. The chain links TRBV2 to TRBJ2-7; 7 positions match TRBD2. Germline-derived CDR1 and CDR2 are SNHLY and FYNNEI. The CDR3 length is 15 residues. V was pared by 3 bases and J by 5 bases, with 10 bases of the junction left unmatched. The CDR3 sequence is CASSEGQGLRNEQYF. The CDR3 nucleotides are TGTGCCAGCAGTGAGGGTCAGGGACTAAGGAACGAGCAGTACTTC.

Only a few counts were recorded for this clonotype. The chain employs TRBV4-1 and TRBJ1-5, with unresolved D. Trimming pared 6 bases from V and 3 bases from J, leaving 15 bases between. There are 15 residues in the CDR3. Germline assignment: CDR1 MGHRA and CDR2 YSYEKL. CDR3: CASSPTSSLNQPQHF. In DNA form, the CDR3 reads TGCGCCAGCAGTCCTACATCATCTCTCAATCAGCCCCAGCATTTT.

This CDR3 reads CASSFGDPNSPLHF. The CDR3 DNA follows: TGTGCCAGCAGCTTCGGAGATCCTAATTCACCCCTCCACTTT. J is TRBJ1-6 and V is TRBV11-2; D is ambiguous. There are 14 residues in the CDR3. Trimming took 3 bases from V and 6 from J, leaving 9 bases between them. CDR1 is SGHAT, CDR2 FQNNGV, per germline.

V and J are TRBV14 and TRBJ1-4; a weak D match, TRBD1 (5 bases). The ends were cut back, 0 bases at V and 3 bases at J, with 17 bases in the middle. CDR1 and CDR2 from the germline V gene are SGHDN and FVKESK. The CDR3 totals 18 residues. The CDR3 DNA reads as TGTGCCAGCAGCCAAGATGAAGGAGGGGCGGATGCTAATGAAAAACTGTTTTTT. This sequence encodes CASSQDEGGADANEKLFF.

This CDR3 is CASSFTAGARGETQYF. CDR3 DNA: TGTGCCAGCAGCTTTACAGCGGGGGCCCGGGGAGAGACCCAGTACTTC. The chain employs TRBV7-6 and TRBJ2-5; 8 positions agree with TRBD2. CDR3 length: 16 residues. Per germline, CDR1 SGHVS and CDR2 FNYEAQ. The J segment lost 4 bases and the V segment lost 3 bases, leaving 10 bases of the junction unmatched.

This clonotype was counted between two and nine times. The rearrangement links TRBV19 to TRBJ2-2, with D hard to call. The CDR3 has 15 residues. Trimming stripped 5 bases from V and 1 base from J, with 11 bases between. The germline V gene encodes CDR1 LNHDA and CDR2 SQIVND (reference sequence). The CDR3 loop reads CASSRLRGNTGELFF. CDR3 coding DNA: TGTGCCAGTAGTCGCTTAAGAGGGAACACCGGGGAGCTGTTTTTT.

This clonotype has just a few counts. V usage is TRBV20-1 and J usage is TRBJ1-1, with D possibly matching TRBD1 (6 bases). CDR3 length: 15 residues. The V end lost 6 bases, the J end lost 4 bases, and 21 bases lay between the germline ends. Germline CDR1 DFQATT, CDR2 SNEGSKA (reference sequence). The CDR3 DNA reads TGCAGTGCCCGTAGGGGGAGGGACTTACTCACTGAAGCTTTCTTT. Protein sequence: CSARRGRDLLTEAFF.

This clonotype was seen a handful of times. CDR3 DNA sequence: TGCGCCACGACAGGGAAGCGGCACGAGCAGTACTTC. This encodes CATTGKRHEQYF. The chain couples TRBV10-2 to TRBJ2-7; TRBD1 agrees at 7 bases. Germline assignment: CDR1 WSHSY and CDR2 SAAADI. This CDR3 contains 12 residues. V dropped 10 bases and J dropped 5; count of bases not matched to a gene: 8.

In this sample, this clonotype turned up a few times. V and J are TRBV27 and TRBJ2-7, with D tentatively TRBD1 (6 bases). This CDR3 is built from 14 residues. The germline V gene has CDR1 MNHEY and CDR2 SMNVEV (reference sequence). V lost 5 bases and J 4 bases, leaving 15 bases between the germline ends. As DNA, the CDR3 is TGTGCCAGCAGTCCCACAGGGAGAGCGTACGAGCAGTACTTC. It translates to CASSPTGRAYEQYF.

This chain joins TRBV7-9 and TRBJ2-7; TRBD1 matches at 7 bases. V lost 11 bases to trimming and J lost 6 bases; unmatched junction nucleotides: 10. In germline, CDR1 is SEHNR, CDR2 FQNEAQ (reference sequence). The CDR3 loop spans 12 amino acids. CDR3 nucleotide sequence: TGTGCCGCCCGGACAGGCGGAGCCGAGCAGTACTTC. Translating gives CAARTGGAEQYF.

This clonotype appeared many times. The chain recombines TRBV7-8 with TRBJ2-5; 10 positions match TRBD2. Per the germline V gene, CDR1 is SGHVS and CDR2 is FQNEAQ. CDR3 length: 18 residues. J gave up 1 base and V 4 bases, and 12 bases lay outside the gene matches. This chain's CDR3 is CASSSLSGGAVSQETQYF. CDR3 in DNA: TGTGCCAGCAGCTCCTTGAGCGGGGGGGCCGTTTCCCAAGAGACCCAGTACTTC.

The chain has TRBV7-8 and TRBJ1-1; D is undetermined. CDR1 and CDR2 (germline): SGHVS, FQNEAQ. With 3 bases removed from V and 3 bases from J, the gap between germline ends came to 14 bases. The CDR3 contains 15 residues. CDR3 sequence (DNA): TGTGCCAGCAGCTTCACCGACACCCGAGACACTGAAGCTTTCTTT. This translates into CASSFTDTRDTEAFF.

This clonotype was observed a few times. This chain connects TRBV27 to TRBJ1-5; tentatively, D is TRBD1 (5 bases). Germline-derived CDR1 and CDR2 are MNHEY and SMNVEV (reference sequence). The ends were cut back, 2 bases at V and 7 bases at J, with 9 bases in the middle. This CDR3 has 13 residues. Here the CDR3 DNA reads TGTGCCAGCAGTTTACTCGGGGGACAGCCCCAGCATTTT. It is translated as CASSLLGGQPQHF.

In nucleotides, the CDR3 is TGCGCCAGCAGCCATAAGGGTGGGGACCATACGCAGTATTTT. It translates to CASSHKGGDHTQYF. This chain uses TRBV4-1 with TRBJ2-3; possibly TRBD1 or TRBD2 for D (5 bases each). Trimming pared 3 bases from V and 7 bases from J, leaving 14 bases between. This CDR3 has 14 amino acids. Per germline, CDR1 MGHRA and CDR2 YSYEKL.

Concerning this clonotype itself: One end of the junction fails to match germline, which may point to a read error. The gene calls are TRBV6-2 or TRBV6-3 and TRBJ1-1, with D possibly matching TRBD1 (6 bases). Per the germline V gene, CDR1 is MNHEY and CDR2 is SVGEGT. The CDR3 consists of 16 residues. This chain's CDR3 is CASSYTNLQGGTEALF. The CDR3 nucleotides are TGTGCCAGCAGTTACACCAATCTACAGGGTGGAACTGAAGCTTTATTT.

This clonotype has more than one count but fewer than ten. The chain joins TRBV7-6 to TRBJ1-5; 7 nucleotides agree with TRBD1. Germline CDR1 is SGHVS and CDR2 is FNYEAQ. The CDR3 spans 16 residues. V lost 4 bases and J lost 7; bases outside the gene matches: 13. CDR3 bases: TGTGCCAGCAGCTCTGGCCCGGGACAGTTCGGCCAGCCCCAGCATTTT. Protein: CASSSGPGQFGQPQHF.

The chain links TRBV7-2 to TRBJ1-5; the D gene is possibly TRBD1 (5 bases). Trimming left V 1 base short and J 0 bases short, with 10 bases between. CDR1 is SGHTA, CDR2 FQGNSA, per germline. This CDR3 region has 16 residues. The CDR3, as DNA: TGTGCCAGCAGCTTAGAGGGGCAGTTTAGCAATCAGCCCCAGCATTTT. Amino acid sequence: CASSLEGQFSNQPQHF. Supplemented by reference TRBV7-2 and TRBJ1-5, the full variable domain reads GAGVSQSPSNKVTEKGKDVELRCDPISGHTALYWYRQSLGQGLEFLIYFQGNSAPDKSGLPSDRFSAERTGGSVSTLTIQRTQQEDSAVYLCASSLEGQFSNQPQHFGDGTRLSIL.

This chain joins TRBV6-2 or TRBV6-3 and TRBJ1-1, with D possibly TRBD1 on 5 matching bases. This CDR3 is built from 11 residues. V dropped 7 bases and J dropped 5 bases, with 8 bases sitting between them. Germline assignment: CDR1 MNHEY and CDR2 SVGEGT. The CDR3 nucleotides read TGTGCCAGCATGTGGGGGACTGAAGCTTTCTTT. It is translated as CASMWGTEAFF.

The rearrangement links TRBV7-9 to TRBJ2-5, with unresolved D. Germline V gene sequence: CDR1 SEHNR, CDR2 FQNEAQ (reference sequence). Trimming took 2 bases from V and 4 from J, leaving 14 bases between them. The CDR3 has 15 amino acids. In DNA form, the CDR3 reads TGTGCCAGCAGCTTACCCTCTCTTGACGGAGAGACCCAGTACTTC. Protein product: CASSLPSLDGETQYF.

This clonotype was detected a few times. The CDR3 here is CASSPPSTDTQYF. The CDR3 DNA is TGTGCCAGCAGTCCACCAAGCACAGATACGCAGTATTTT. This chain joins TRBV12-3 or TRBV12-4 and TRBJ2-3; no clear D. This CDR3 comprises 13 residues. Trimming stripped 5 bases from V and 0 bases from J, with 6 bases between.